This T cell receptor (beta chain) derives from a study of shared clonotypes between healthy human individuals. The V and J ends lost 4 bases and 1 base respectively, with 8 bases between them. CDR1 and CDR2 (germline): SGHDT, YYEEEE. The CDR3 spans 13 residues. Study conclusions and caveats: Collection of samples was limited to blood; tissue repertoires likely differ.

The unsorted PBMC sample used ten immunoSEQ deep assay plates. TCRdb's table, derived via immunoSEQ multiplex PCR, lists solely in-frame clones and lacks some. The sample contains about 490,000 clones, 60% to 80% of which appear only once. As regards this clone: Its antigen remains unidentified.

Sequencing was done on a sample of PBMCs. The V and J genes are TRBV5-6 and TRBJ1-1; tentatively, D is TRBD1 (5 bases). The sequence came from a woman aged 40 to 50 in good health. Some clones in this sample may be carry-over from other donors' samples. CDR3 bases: TGTGCCAGCAGCCTGAGGGGGAACACTGAAGCTTTCTTT. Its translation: CASSLRGNTEAFF.